This T cell receptor (beta chain) was observed in a study of metastatic and nonmetastatic thyroid tumors. Background on the study: A comparison of repertoires was made across blood and tumor or nodule tissue from malignant and benign thyroid patients. Study-level points and caveats: It was reported that TCR beta diversity was significantly higher in malignant thyroid tumors than benign nodules, in blood and tumor.

No patient had received any treatment before thyroid surgery. Remarks on this clone: Its antigen is unidentified.

From the PCR reads, TCRdb re-called clones with MiXCR. The repertoire holds some 60,000 clones, with roughly 30% as singletons. The source of this sequence is a female donor with papillary thyroid cancer or a benign thyroid nodule (not recorded which). Some clones in this sample may be carry-over from other donors' samples. The sequenced material came from blood.

The CDR3 here is CASSQGAGLGYEQYF. CDR3 bases: TGTGCCAGCAGCCAAGGAGCCGGTCTAGGCTACGAGCAGTACTTC. This sequence joins TRBV3-1 and TRBJ2-7; D is uncertain. The germline V gene has CDR1 LGHDT and CDR2 YNNKEL (reference sequence). CDR3 size: 15 residues. V was clipped by 1 base and J by 3 bases, with 13 bases between them.